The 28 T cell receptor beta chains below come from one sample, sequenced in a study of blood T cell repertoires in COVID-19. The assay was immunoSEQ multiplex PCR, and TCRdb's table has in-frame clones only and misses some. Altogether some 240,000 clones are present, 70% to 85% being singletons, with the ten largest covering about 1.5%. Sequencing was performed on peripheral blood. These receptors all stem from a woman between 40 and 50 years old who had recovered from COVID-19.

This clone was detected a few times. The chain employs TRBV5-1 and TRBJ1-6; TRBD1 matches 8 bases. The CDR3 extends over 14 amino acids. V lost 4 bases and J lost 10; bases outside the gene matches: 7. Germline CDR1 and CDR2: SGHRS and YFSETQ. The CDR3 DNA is TGCGCCAGCAGCGAACAGGGGGAAGGGTCACCCCTCCACTTT. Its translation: CASSEQGEGSPLHF.

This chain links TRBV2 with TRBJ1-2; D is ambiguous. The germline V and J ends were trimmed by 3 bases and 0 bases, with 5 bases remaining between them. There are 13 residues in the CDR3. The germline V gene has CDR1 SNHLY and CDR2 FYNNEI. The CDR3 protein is CASSDSANYGYTF. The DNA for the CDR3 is TGTGCCAGCAGTGATTCGGCTAACTATGGCTACACCTTC.

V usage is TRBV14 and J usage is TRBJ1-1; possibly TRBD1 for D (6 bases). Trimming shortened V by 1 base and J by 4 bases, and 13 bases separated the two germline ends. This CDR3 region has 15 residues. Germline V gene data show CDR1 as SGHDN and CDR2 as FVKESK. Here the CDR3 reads CASSQVGWGLTEAFF. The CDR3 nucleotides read TGTGCCAGCAGCCAAGTCGGCTGGGGGCTCACTGAAGCTTTCTTT.

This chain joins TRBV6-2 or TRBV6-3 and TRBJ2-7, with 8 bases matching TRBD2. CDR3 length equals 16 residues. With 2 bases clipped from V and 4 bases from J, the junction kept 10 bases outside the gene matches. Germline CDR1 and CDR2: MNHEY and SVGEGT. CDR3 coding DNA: TGTGCCAGCAGTTACCGCTCTCTCGGGGGGGAGTACGAGCAGTACTTC. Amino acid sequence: CASSYRSLGGEYEQYF.

The CDR3 DNA follows: TGTGCCAGCAGCTTAAGGTTAGGACAGCTTGAAAAACTGTTTTTT. Protein sequence: CASSLRLGQLEKLFF. The V call is TRBV7-9, the J call TRBJ1-4; D perhaps matches TRBD1 (6 bases). The V end lost 2 bases, the J end lost 7 bases, and 14 bases lay between the germline ends. Germline V gene data show CDR1 as SEHNR and CDR2 as FQNEAQ (reference sequence). The CDR3 sequence is 15 residues long.

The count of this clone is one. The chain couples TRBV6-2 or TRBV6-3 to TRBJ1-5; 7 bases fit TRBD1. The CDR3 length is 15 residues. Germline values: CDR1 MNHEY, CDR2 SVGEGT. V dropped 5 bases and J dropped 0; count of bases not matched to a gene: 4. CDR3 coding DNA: TGTGCCAGCAGTCCCGGGACAGATAGCAATCAGCCCCAGCATTTT. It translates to CASSPGTDSNQPQHF.

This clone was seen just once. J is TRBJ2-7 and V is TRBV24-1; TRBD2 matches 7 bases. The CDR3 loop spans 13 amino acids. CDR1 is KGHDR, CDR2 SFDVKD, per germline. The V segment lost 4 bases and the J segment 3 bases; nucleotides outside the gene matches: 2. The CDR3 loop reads CATSEAGDYEQYF. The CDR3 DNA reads TGTGCCACCAGTGAGGCGGGAGACTACGAGCAGTACTTC.

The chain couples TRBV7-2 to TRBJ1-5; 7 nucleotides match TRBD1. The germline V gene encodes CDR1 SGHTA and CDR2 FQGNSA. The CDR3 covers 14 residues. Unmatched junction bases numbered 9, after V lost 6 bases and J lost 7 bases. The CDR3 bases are TGTGCCAGCAGTTACTGGGACAGTGGGCAGCCCCAGCATTTT. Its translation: CASSYWDSGQPQHF.

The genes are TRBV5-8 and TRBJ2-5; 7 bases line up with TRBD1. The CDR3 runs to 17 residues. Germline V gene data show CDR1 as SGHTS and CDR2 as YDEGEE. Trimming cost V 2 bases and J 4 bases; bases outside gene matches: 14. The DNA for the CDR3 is TGTGCCAGCAGCTTATCCAGGGACAGCTGGTCATTAGAGACCCAGTACTTC. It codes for CASSLSRDSWSLETQYF.

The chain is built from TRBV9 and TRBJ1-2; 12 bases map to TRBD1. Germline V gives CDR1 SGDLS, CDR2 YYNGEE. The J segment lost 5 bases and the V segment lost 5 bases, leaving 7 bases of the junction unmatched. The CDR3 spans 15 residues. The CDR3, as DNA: TGTGCCAGCAGGCCGGGACAGGGGGCTTATTATGGCTACACCTTC. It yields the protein CASRPGQGAYYGYTF.

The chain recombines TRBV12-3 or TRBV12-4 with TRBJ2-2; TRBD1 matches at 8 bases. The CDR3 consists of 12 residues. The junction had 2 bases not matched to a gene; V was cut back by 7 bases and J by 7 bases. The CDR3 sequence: CASKQGDGELFF. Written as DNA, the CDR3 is TGTGCCAGCAAACAGGGGGACGGGGAGCTGTTTTTT.

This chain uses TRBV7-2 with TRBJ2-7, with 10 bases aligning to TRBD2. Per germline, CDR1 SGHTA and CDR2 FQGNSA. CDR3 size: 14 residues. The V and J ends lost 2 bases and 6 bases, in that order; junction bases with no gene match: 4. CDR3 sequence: CASSLPGLAPEQYF. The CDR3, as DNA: TGTGCCAGCAGCTTACCGGGACTAGCGCCCGAGCAGTACTTC.

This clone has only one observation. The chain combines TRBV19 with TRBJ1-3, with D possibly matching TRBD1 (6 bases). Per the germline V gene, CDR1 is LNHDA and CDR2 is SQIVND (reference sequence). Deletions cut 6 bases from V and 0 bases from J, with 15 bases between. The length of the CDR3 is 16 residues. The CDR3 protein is CASSQQGKGSGNTIYF. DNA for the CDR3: TGTGCCAGTAGCCAACAGGGAAAAGGCTCTGGAAACACCATATATTTT.

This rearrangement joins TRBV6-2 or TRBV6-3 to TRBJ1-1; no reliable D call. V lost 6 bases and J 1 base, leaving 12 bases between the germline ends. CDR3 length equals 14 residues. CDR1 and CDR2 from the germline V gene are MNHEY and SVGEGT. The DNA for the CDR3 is TGTGCCAGCAGCCGCTTACATAAGAACACTGAAGCTTTCTTT. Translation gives CASSRLHKNTEAFF.

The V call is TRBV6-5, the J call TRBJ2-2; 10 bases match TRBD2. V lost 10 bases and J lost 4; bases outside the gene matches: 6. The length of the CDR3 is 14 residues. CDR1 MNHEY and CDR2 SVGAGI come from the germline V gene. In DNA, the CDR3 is TGTGCCACCAGGGGACTAGCGAGCACCGGGGAGCTGTTTTTT. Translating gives CATRGLASTGELFF.

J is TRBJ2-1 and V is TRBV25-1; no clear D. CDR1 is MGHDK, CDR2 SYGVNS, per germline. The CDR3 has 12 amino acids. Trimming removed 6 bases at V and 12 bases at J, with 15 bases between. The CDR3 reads CASRGGKSGQFF. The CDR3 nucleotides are TGTGCCAGCAGAGGCGGAAAGTCGGGGCAGTTCTTC.

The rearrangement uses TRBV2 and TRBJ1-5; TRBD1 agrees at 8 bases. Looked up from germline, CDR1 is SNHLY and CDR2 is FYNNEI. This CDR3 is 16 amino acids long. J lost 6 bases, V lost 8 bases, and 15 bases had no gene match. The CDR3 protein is CASAVSPGGEVQPQHF. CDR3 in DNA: TGTGCCAGCGCAGTATCCCCAGGGGGCGAGGTTCAGCCCCAGCATTTT.

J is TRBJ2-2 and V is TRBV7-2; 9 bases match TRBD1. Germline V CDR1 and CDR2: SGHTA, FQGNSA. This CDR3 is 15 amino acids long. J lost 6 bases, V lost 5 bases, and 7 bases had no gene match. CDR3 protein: CASSHRGLNAGELFF. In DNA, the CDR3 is TGTGCCAGCAGCCACAGGGGGCTGAATGCCGGGGAGCTGTTTTTT.

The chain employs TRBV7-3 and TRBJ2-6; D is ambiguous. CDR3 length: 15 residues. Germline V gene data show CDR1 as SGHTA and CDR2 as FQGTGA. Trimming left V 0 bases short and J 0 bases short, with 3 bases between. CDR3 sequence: CASSLTSSGANVLTF. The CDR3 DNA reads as TGTGCCAGCAGCTTAACTAGCTCTGGGGCCAACGTCCTGACTTTC.

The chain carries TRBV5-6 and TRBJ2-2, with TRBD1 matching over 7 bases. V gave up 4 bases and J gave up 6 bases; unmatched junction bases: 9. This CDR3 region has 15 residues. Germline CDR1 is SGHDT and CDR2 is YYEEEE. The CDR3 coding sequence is TGTGCCAGCAGCCCCCTCACAGGGGCGGCCGGGGAGCTGTTTTTT. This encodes CASSPLTGAAGELFF.

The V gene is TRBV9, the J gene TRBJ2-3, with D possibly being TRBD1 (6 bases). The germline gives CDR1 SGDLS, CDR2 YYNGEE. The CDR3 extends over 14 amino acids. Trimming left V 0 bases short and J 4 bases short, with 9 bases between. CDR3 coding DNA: TGTGCCAGCAGCGTAGAATGGGGGCCAGATACGCAGTATTTT. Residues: CASSVEWGPDTQYF.

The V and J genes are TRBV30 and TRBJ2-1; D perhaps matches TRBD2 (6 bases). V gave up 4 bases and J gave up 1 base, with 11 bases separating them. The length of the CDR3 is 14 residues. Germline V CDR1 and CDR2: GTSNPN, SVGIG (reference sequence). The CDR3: CAWIIGGSYNEQFF. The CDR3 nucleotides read TGTGCCTGGATCATCGGGGGATCCTACAATGAGCAGTTCTTC.

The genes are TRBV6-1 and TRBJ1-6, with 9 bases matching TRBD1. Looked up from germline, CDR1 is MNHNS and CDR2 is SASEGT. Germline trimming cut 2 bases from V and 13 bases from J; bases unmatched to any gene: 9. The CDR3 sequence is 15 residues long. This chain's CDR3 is CASSETPRDRAPLHF. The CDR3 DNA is TGTGCCAGCAGTGAAACGCCCCGGGACAGGGCCCCCCTCCACTTT.

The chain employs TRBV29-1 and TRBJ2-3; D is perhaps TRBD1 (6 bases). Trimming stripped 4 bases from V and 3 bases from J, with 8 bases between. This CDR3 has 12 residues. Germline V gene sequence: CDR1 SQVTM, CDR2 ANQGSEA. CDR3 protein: CSVVTGTDTQYF. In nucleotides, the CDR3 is TGCAGCGTTGTTACAGGGACAGATACGCAGTATTTT.

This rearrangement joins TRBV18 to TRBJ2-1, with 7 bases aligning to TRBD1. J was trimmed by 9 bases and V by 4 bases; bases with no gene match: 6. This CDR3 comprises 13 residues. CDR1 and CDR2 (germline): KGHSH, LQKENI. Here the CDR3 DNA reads TGTGCCAGCTCACGAGGGACAGCAGGTGAGCAGTTCTTC. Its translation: CASSRGTAGEQFF. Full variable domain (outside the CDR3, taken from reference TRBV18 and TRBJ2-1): NAGVMQNPRHLVRRRGQEARLRCSPMKGHSHVYWYRQLPEEGLKFMVYLQKENIIDESGMPKERFSAEFPKEGPSILRIQQVVRGDSAAYFCASSRGTAGEQFFGPGTRLTVL.

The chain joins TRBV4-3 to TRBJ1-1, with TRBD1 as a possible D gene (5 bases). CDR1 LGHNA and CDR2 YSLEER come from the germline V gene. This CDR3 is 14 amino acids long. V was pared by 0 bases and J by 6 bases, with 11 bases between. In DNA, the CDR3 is TGCGCCAGCAGCCAAGAGTGGGGGGATTCTGAAGCTTTCTTT. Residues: CASSQEWGDSEAFF.

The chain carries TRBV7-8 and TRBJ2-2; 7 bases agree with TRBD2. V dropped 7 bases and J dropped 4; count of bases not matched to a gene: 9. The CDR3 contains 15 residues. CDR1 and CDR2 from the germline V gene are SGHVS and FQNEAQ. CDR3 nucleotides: TGTGCCAGCACGGGGGGTGATTGGGGCACCGGGGAGCTGTTTTTT. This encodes CASTGGDWGTGELFF. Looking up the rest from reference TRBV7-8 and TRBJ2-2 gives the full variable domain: GAGVSQSPRYKVAKRGQDVALRCDPISGHVSLFWYQQALGQGPEFLTYFQNEAQLDKSGLPSDRFFAERPEGSVSTLKIQRTQQEDSAVYLCASTGGDWGTGELFFGEGSRLTVL.

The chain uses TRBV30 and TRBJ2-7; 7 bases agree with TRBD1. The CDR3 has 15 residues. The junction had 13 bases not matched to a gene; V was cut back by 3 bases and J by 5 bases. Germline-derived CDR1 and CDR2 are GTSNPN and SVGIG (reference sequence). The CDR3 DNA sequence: TGTGCCTGGAGCGAAGACAGGGCGGCGTTGAACGAGCAGTACTTC. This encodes CAWSEDRAALNEQYF. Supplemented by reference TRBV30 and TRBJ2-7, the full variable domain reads SQTIHQWPATLVQPVGSPLSLECTVEGTSNPNLYWYRQAAGRGLQLLFYSVGIGQISSEVPQNLSASRPQDRQFILSSKKLLLSDSGFYLCAWSEDRAALNEQYFGPGTRLTVT.